This T cell receptor beta chain was observed in a study of PD-1 blockade in mismatch repair-deficient tumors (dated by TCRdb to the late 2010s). Regarding the complete study: Between late 2013 and late 2016, around 91 consecutive patients with about 12 mismatch repair-deficient cancer types, all previously treated and progressing, were enrolled in the trial. Deep sequencing of TCR CDR3 regions was used to track tumor-associated T cell clones in peripheral blood of patients responding to PD-1 blockade. Paper-wide results and their limitations: After pembrolizumab, tumor-resident clones, which were often undetectable in blood before treatment, expanded rapidly and then contracted, generally ahead of radiologic responses.

Libraries were prepared through the immunoSEQ multiplex PCR assay. This is the immuneACCESS table as TCRdb keeps it, with only in-frame sequences that have V and J called. A part of the clones is gone; compared with another copy, unresolved V genes explain less than half, and the rest is unexplained. The sample has under 40,000 clones on record, 65% to 85% of them singletons. The ten top clones hold 1% to 1.4% of the sample. The germline V gene (reference sequence) gives CDR1 as WNHNN and CDR2 as SYGVQD. The CDR3 spans 11 residues, from the cysteine through the phenylalanine. CDR3 DNA is the only sequence kept; it has 33 bases, read in frame from the first base. Trimming at the junction amounts to 0 bases on V and 12 bases on J, and the germline ends lie 9 bases apart. For every enrolled patient, mismatch repair deficiency was confirmed by either polymerase chain reaction or immunohistochemistry. TCR sequencing was carried out for three patients who responded to pembrolizumab therapy. Pembrolizumab PD-1 blockade was prospectively tested in advanced mismatch repair-deficient cancers, regardless of tissue of origin, in the phase II trial. Peripheral blood T cell samples were gathered serially, both before PD-1 blockade started and at multiple time points afterward. Blood sampling times were reported as weeks after the first pembrolizumab dose.

Points on this clone: What this receptor recognizes is not known. The record has no base qualities; no much larger clone is one base away.

The chain is encoded by TRBV10-1 joined to TRBJ2-7; the D gene is unclear. The clonotype originates from an adult with mismatch repair-deficient cancer. The source was PBMCs, collected roughly 40 weeks after starting pembrolizumab. The DNA is as follows: TGCGCCAGCAGTGAGTCAAAGAGCATGTACTTC. The translation is CASSESKSMYF.